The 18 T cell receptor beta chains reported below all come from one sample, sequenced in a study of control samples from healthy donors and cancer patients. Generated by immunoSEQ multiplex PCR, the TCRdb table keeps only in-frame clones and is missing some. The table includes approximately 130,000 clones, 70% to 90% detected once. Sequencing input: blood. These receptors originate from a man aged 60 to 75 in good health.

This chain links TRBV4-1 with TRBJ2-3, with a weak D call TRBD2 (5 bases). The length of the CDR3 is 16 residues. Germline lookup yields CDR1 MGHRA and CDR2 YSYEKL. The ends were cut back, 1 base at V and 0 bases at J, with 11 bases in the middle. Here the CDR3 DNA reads TGCGCCAGCAGCCAAGTTGCTCGGGGAAGCACAGATACGCAGTATTTT. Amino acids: CASSQVARGSTDTQYF.

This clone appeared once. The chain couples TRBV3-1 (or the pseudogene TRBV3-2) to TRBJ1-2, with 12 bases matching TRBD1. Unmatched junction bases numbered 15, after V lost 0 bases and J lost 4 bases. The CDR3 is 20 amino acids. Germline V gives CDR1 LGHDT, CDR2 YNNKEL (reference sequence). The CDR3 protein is CASSQERGRGQGAASYGYTF. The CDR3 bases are TGTGCCAGCAGCCAAGAGCGGGGACGGGGACAGGGGGCGGCGAGCTATGGCTACACCTTC.

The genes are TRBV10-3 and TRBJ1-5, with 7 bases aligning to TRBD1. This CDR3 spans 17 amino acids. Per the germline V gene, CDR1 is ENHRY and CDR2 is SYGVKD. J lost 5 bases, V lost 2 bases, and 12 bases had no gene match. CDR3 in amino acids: CAISETPTGTFDQPQHF. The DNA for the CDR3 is TGTGCCATCAGTGAGACGCCGACAGGGACCTTCGATCAGCCCCAGCATTTT.

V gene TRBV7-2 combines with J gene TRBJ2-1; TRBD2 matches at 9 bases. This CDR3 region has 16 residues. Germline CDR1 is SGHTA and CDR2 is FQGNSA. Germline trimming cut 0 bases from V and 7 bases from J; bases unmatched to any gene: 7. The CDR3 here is CASSLAPAGGQNEQFF. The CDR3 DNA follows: TGTGCCAGCAGCTTAGCGCCGGCGGGGGGGCAGAATGAGCAGTTCTTC. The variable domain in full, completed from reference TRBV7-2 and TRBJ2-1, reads GAGVSQSPSNKVTEKGKDVELRCDPISGHTALYWYRQSLGQGLEFLIYFQGNSAPDKSGLPSDRFSAERTGGSVSTLTIQRTQQEDSAVYLCASSLAPAGGQNEQFFGPGTRLTVL.

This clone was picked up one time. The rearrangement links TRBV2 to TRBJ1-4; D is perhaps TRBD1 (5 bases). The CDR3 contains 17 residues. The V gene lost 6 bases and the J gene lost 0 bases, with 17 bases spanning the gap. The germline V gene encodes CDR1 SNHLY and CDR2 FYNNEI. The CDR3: CASRDSAGTSTNEKLFF. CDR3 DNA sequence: TGTGCCAGCAGGGACTCGGCAGGGACCTCAACTAATGAAAAACTGTTTTTT.

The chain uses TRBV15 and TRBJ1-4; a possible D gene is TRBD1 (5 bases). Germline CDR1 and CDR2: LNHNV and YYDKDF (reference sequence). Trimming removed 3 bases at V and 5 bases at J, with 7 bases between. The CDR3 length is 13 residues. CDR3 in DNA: TGTGCCACCAGCAGGGGGCCGAATGAAAAACTGTTTTTT. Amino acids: CATSRGPNEKLFF.

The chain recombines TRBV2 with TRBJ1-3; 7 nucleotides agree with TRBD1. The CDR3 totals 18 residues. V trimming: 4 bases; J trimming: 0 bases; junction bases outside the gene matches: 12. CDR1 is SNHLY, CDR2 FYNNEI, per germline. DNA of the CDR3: TGTGCCAGCAGTGTTCCTCGGGACAGACTTTCCTCTGGAAACACCATATATTTT. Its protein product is CASSVPRDRLSSGNTIYF.

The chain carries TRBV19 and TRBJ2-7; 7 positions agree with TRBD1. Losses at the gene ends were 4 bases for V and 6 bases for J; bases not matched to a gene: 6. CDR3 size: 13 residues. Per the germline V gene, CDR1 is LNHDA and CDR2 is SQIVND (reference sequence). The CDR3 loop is CASSNLQGVEQYF. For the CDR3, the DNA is TGTGCCAGTAGTAACCTGCAGGGGGTCGAGCAGTACTTC.

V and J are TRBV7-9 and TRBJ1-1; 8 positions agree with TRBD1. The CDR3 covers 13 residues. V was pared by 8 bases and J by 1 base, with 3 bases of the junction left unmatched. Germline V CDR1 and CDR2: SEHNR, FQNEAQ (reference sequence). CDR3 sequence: CASGQGANTEAFF. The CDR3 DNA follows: TGTGCCAGCGGACAGGGAGCGAACACTGAAGCTTTCTTT.

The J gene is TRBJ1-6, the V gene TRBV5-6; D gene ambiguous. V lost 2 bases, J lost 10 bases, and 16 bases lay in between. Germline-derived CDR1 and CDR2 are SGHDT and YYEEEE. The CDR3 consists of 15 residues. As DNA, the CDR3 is TGTGCCAGCAGCTTTCGGGGATCGCTGAAGTCACCCCTCCACTTT. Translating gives CASSFRGSLKSPLHF.

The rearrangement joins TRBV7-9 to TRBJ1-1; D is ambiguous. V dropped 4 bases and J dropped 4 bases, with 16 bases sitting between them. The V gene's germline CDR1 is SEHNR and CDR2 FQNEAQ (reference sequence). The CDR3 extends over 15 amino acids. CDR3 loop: CASSSSGWSGTEAFF. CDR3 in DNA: TGTGCCAGCAGCTCTTCGGGTTGGTCGGGCACTGAAGCTTTCTTT. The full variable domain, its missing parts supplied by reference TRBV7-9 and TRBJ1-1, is DTGVSQNPRHKITKRGQNVTFRCDPISEHNRLYWYRQTLGQGPEFLTYFQNEAQLEKSRLLSDRFSAERPKGSFSTLEIQRTEQGDSAMYLCASSSSGWSGTEAFFGQGTRLTVV.

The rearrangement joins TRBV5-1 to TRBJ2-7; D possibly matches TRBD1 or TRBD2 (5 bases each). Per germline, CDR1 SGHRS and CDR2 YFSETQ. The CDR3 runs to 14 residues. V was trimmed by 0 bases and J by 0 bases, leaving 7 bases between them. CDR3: CASSLAGASYEQYF. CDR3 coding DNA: TGCGCCAGCAGCTTGGCCGGGGCCTCCTACGAGCAGTACTTC.

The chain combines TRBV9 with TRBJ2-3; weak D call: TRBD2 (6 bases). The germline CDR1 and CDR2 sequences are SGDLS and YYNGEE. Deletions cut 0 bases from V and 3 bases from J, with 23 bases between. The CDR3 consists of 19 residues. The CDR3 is CASSVGDRGEAGFTDTQYF. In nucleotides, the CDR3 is TGTGCCAGCAGCGTAGGAGATCGTGGAGAGGCGGGGTTTACAGATACGCAGTATTTT.

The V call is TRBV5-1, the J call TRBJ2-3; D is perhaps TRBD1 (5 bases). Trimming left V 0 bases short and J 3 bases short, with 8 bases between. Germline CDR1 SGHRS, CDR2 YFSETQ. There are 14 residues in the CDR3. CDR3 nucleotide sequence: TGCGCCAGCAGCTTGGGGGGCAGGACAGATACGCAGTATTTT. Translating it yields CASSLGGRTDTQYF.

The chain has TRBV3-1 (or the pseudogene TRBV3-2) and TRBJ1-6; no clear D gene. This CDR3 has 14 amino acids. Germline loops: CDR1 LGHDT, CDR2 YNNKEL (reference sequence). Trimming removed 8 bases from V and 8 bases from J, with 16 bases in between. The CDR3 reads CASHRVGSDSPLHF. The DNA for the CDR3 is TGTGCCAGCCATAGAGTGGGAAGTGATTCACCCCTCCACTTT.

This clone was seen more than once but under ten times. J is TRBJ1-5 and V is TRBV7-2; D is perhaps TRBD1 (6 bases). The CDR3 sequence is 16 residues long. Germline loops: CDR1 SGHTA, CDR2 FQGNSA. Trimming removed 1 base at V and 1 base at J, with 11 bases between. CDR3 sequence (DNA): TGTGCCAGCAGCTTAGTCAGGGGACTGAGCAATCAGCCCCAGCATTTT. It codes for CASSLVRGLSNQPQHF.

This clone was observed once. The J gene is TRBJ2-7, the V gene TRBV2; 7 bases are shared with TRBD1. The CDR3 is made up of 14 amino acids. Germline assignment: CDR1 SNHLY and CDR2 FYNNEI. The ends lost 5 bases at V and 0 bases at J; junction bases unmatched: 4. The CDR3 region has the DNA TGTGCCAGCAGTCCGGGACAGAGCTCCTACGAGCAGTACTTC. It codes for CASSPGQSSYEQYF.

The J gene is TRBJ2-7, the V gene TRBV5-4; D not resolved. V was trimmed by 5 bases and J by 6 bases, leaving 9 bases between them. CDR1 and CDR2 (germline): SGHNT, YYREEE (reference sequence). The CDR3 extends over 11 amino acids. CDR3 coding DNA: TGTGCCAGCAGTAGGTGGGGCGAGCAGTACTTC. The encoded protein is CASSRWGEQYF. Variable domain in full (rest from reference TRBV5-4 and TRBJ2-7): ETGVTQSPTHLIKTRGQQVTLRCSSQSGHNTVSWYQQALGQGPQFIFQYYREEENGRGNFPPRFSGLQFPNYSSELNVNALELDDSALYLCASSRWGEQYFGPGTRLTVT.